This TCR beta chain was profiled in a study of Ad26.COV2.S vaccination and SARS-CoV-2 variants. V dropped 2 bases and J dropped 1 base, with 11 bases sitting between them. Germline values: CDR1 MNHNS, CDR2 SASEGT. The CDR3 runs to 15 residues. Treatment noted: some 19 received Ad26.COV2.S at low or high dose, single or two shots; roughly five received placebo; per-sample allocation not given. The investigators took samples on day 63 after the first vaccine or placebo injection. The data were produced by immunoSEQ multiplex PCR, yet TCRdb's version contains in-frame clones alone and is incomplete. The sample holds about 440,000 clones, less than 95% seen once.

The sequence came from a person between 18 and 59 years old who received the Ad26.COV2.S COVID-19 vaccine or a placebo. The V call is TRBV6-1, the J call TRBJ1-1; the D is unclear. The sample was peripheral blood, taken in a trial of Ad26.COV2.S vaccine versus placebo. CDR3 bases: TGTGCCAGCAGTGAACGTTCGTTAGCGAACACTGAAGCTTTCTTT. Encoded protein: CASSERSLANTEAFF.